This TCR beta chain is from a study of spatial heterogeneity in lung cancer. The study, taken as a whole, reports: One measure, the expanded intratumoral alpha and beta TCR count, tracked tumor mutation counts.

Time point here: sample taken at primary tumor resection. Trimming at V came to 7 bases and at J to 7 bases, leaving 11 bases not matched to a gene. In germline, CDR1 is MDHEN, CDR2 SYDVKM. The CDR3 is 15 residues long. TCRdb itself ran the 5' RACE reads through MiXCR, one entry per CDR3 protein. The sample records around 100,000 distinct CDR3 sequences, 4.4% being singletons. This clonotype was seen just once. Its target is unknown. Just one base apart from a much larger clone, this may be a read error. The sequencing here drew on lung tumor tissue, taken at surgery. The rearrangement links TRBV28 to TRBJ2-2; 8 bases are shared with TRBD2. The origin of this receptor is a male donor with early-stage non-small cell lung cancer. CDR3 nucleotide sequence: TGTGCCAGCACTGTAGCGGGAAGCAACGGCGGGGAGCTGTTTTTT. It yields the protein CASTVAGSNGGELFF.